This T cell receptor beta chain was recovered during a study of cytomegalovirus exposure and HLA in healthy donors. The V gene's germline CDR1 is LNHDA and CDR2 SQIVND (reference sequence). This CDR3 has 17 amino acids. A multiplex PCR was run with 60 Vbeta primers and 13 Jbeta primers. Assay used: immunoSEQ multiplex PCR; TCRdb lists only in-frame clones, some missing. This sample has 120,000 to 150,000 clones, with approximately 68% found just once. This clone was seen a handful of times. At one boundary the junction diverges from the germline segment, which might be a read error. The V and J genes are TRBV19 and TRBJ1-5, with 9 bases aligning to TRBD1. The sequence came from a man aged 35 to 55 in good health and CMV-seronegative. The sequenced sample consisted of PBMCs. The CDR3 protein is CASTTRGGTGPNQPQNF. DNA of the CDR3: TGTGCCAGTACCACCAGGGGGGGGACAGGGCCTAATCAGCCCCAGAATTTT.